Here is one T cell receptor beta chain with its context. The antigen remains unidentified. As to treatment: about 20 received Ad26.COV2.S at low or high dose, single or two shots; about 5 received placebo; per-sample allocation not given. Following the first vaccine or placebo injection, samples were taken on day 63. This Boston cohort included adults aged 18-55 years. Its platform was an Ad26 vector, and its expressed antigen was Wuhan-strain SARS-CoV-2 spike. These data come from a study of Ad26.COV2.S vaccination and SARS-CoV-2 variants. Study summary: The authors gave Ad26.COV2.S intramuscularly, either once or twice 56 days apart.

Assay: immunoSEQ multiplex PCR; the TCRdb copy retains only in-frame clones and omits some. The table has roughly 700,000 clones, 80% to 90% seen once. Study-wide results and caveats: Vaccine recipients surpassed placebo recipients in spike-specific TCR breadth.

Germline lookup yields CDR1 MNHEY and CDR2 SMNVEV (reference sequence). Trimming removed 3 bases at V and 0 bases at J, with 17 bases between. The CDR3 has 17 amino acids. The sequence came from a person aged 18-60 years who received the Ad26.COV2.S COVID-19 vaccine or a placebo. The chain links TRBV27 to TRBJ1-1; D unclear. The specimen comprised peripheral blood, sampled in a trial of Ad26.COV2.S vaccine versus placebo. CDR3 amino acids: CASSFIAAPTLNTEAFF. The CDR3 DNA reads TGTGCCAGCAGTTTTATAGCAGCTCCTACACTGAACACTGAAGCTTTCTTT.